The 7 T cell receptor beta chains presented below share a single source sample, sequenced in a study of T cells after yellow fever vaccination. TCRdb reanalysed the 5' RACE reads using MiXCR and keeps one entry per CDR3 protein. In the table there are some 120,000 distinct CDR3 sequences, 15% of which are singletons. The material was CD8+ T cells sorted from PBMCs, obtained 5 days after the yellow fever booster vaccination. These receptors originate from a man between 18 and 29 years old who received the YFV17D yellow fever vaccine.

The chain recombines TRBV7-9 with TRBJ2-1, with D perhaps matching TRBD2 (6 bases). Germline V CDR1 and CDR2: SEHNR, FQNEAQ (reference sequence). V lost 4 bases and J lost 4, with 17 bases in between. This CDR3 spans 16 amino acids. The CDR3 DNA sequence: TGTGCCAGCAGCTCACTTAGCGGTTCACAATACAATGAGCAGTTCTTC. It encodes CASSSLSGSQYNEQFF.

V is TRBV7-6 and J is TRBJ2-7; D is tentatively TRBD1 or TRBD2 (5 bases each). The CDR3 extends over 14 amino acids. Per the germline V gene, CDR1 is SGHVS and CDR2 is FNYEAQ. Trimming removed 5 bases at V and 2 bases at J, with 13 bases between. The CDR3 loop reads CASSLGTAAYEQYF. In nucleotides, the CDR3 is TGTGCCAGCAGCCTTGGGACGGCCGCCTACGAGCAGTACTTC.

This clonotype was picked up a small number of times. The chain employs TRBV29-1 and TRBJ2-1; 7 bases align to TRBD2. With 6 bases clipped from V and 5 bases from J, the junction kept 13 bases outside the gene matches. The CDR3 contains 15 residues. Germline CDR1 reads SQVTM; CDR2 reads ANQGSEA. This chain's CDR3 is CSVALGGTGNNEQFF. CDR3 DNA: TGCAGCGTGGCCCTGGGGGGGACCGGCAACAATGAGCAGTTCTTC.

The chain uses TRBV10-3 and TRBJ2-3; D is possibly TRBD1 (5 bases). Germline CDR1 is ENHRY and CDR2 is SYGVKD. V was shortened by 3 bases and J by 4 bases, with 17 bases between the two germline ends. The CDR3 consists of 16 residues. DNA of the CDR3: TGTGCCATCAGTGACGGGTTAGGGGTCTCAGCAGATACGCAGTATTTT. It specifies CAISDGLGVSADTQYF.

In its sample, this clonotype was seen a few times. The chain couples TRBV6-1 to TRBJ1-1; D gene unclear. This CDR3 contains 12 residues. Germline V gene lookup returns CDR1 MNHNS and CDR2 SASEGT. The germline V and J ends were trimmed by 2 bases and 6 bases, with 7 bases remaining between them. The CDR3 here is CASSEFLAEAFF. The CDR3, as DNA: TGTGCCAGCAGTGAATTCTTGGCTGAAGCTTTCTTT.

The CDR3 here is CASSLVSLSTGELFF. The CDR3 DNA reads as TGTGCCAGCAGCTTAGTCAGCTTATCAACCGGGGAGCTGTTTTTT. The chain is built from TRBV7-9 and TRBJ2-2, with D unresolved. This CDR3 has 15 residues. V dropped 1 base and J dropped 5 bases, with 11 bases sitting between them. Germline-derived CDR1 and CDR2 are SEHNR and FQNEAQ (reference sequence).

This clonotype was counted only a few times. J is TRBJ2-6 and V is TRBV6-5, with a weak D call TRBD1 (5 bases). Germline V gene data show CDR1 as MNHEY and CDR2 as SVGAGI. CDR3 length equals 15 residues. Trimming cost V 5 bases and J 4 bases, with 12 bases left between them. Here the CDR3 DNA reads TGTGCCAGCAGTCACCAGGGTTACGGGGCCAACGTCCTGACTTTC. Protein sequence: CASSHQGYGANVLTF.